This is a list of T cell receptor beta chains from one sample in a study of Graves' ophthalmopathy and Graves' hyperthyroidism. One entry per CDR3 protein results from TCRdb running MiXCR on the multiplex PCR reads. Among 450,000 or so distinct CDR3 sequences, around 14% were seen once, and the ten largest hold roughly 9.8%. Sequenced: blood. The receptors were sampled from a woman aged 30 to 39 with Graves' ophthalmopathy. Each CDR3 is given with its conserved first and last residue. D genes are given only for firm matches. Clone size appears in some rows only: once, few, many, or a class for an expanded clone.

abundance	v_gene	d_gene	j_gene	CDR3nt	CDR3aa
many	TRBV7-9	TRBD2	TRBJ2-7	TGTGCCAGCAGCTTCGGTGGCGGGAGGGCCCATGAGCAGTACTTC	CASSFGGGRAHEQYF
NA	TRBV12-3/TRBV12-4	NA	TRBJ1-1	TGTGCCAGCAGTTTACGTCGCGGAGAGACTTTCTTT	CASSLRRGETFF
many	TRBV30	TRBD1	TRBJ1-2	TGTGCCTGGAGCTACCTGCGGACAGGGGGTTCCTATGGCTACACCTTC	CAWSYLRTGGSYGYTF
many	TRBV6-4	NA	TRBJ1-5	TGTGCCAGCGATTTTAACAGGGAAGGGGGTAGCAATCAGCCCCAGCATTTT	CASDFNREGGSNQPQHF
many	TRBV24-1	NA	TRBJ2-7	TGTGCCACCAGTAAGGACCGCTACGAGCAGTACTTC	CATSKDRYEQYF
NA	TRBV20-1	NA	TRBJ2-7	TGCAGTGCCCCAATCGGGGGGCCTCCCTACGAGCAGTACTTC	CSAPIGGPPYEQYF
many	TRBV6-1	NA	TRBJ2-2	TGTGCCAGCGGGGGGCAAGCGAACACCGGGGAGCTGTTTTTT	CASGGQANTGELFF
many	TRBV9	NA	TRBJ1-1	TGTGCCAGCAGCCCGCCGACATCTTTAACTGAAGCTTTCTTT	CASSPPTSLTEAFF
many	TRBV3-1	NA	TRBJ1-2	TGTGCCAGCAGCCATGGACAGTTATATGGCTACACCTTC	CASSHGQLYGYTF
NA	TRBV20-1	NA	TRBJ1-6	TGCAGTGCTAGGAAGGGTACGGATAATTCACCCCTCCACTTT	CSARKGTDNSPLHF
few	TRBV11-1	NA	TRBJ2-2	TGTGCCAGCAGCTTAGAGGGGACCGAGACCGGGGAGCTGTTTTTT	CASSLEGTETGELFF
many	TRBV7-3	NA	TRBJ2-5	TGTGCCAGCAGCTCCTCAGGCTCCCCCCAGTACTTC	CASSSSGSPQYF
many	TRBV19	NA	TRBJ2-6	TGTGCCAGTAGTAGGGGGTACTCTGGGGCCAACGTCCTGACTTTC	CASSRGYSGANVLTF
NA	TRBV5-1	NA	TRBJ1-5	TGCGCCAGCAGCTTGGACGGGGGGCGCGATCAGCCCCAGCATTTT	CASSLDGGRDQPQHF
NA	TRBV27	TRBD2	TRBJ2-7	TGTGCCAGCAGTTTTAGGCAAATAGCGGGAGGAGGCTACGAGCAGTACTTC	CASSFRQIAGGGYEQYF
many	TRBV27	NA	TRBJ1-2	TGTGCCAGCAGTTCGCCAGGCTATGGCTACACCTTC	CASSSPGYGYTF
NA	TRBV6-1	NA	TRBJ1-1	TGTGCCAGCAGACACCCGGACAAGGGTATGACTTTCTTT	CASRHPDKGMTFF
many	TRBV9	TRBD1	TRBJ1-2	TGTGCCAGCAGCGGTCCGGACAGGGTTGTCTATGGCTACACCTTC	CASSGPDRVVYGYTF
many	TRBV29-1	TRBD2	TRBJ2-7	TGCAGCGTTGTTCTAGCGGGAGTCTACGAGCAGTACTTC	CSVVLAGVYEQYF
NA	TRBV28	TRBD1	TRBJ1-5	TGTGCCAGCAGTGTGACAGGGGGCAATCAGCCCAAGCATTTT	CASSVTGGNQPKHF
many	TRBV20-1	TRBD1	TRBJ1-1	TGCAGTGCTAGAGGACAGGGGACTGAAGCTTTCTTT	CSARGQGTEAFF
NA	TRBV28	NA	TRBJ1-6	TGTGCCAGCAGTTTAATGGTCTTGGATTCACCCCTCCACTTT	CASSLMVLDSPLHF
few	TRBV27	TRBD1	TRBJ2-7	TGTGCCAGCAGTCTTCACGGGACAGGGGTCTACGAGCAGTACTTC	CASSLHGTGVYEQYF
NA	TRBV7-9	NA	TRBJ2-7	TGTGCCAGCAGCTCAGGGAGGAAGGGCTACGAGCAGTACTTC	CASSSGRKGYEQYF
many	TRBV7-2	NA	TRBJ2-5	TGTGCCAGCCCAGATCCATTACCTCGGGGGACCCAGTACTTC	CASPDPLPRGTQYF
many	TRBV6-2/TRBV6-3	TRBD1	TRBJ1-5	TGTGCCAGCATCCGGACAGGGGAACAGCCCCAGCATTTT	CASIRTGEQPQHF
many	TRBV27	NA	TRBJ1-1	TGTGCCAGCCGGAATTCCGGGACAACGGACACTGAAGCTTTCTTT	CASRNSGTTDTEAFF
many	TRBV11-2	NA	TRBJ2-7	TGTGCCAGCAGCGACCCTTCGGGTAACGAGCAGTACTTC	CASSDPSGNEQYF
many	TRBV7-3	TRBD2	TRBJ2-2	TGTGCCAGCAGCTCAGCGGGAGTGGCCGGGGAGCTGTTTTTT	CASSSAGVAGELFF
few	TRBV10-2	NA	TRBJ1-1	TGCGCCAGCGGTGACCCGGGGGGGTCTGAAGCTTTCTTT	CASGDPGGSEAFF
many	TRBV11-2	NA	TRBJ2-7	TGTGCCAGCAGCTCAAATGCTGGGGGAACCTACGAGCAGTACTTC	CASSSNAGGTYEQYF
many	TRBV12-3/TRBV12-4	TRBD1	TRBJ1-5	TGTGCCAGCAGCGGACAGGGGGCGAGGAATCAGCCCCAGCATTTT	CASSGQGARNQPQHF
many	TRBV18	TRBD1	TRBJ1-1	TGTGCCAGCTCACCAGTAGGGCCCAGGGGGCCTATTGAAGCTTTCTTT	CASSPVGPRGPIEAFF
many	TRBV6-1	NA	TRBJ1-2	TGTGCCAGCAGTGAAGCGGAGGGGGTAGGCTACACCTTC	CASSEAEGVGYTF
NA	TRBV19	TRBD2	TRBJ2-5	TGTGCCAGTAGTCTAGCGGGGGCGAAAGAGACCCAGTACTTC	CASSLAGAKETQYF
NA	TRBV5-1	NA	TRBJ2-5	TGCGCCAGCAGGATGGCAATTGAAGAGACCCAGTACTTC	CASRMAIEETQYF
NA	TRBV28	NA	TRBJ1-5	TGTGCCAGCAGTTCCCCTCTGGATCAGCCCCAGCATTTT	CASSSPLDQPQHF
many	TRBV5-6	TRBD1	TRBJ2-7	TGTGCCAGCAGCTTGGGGGGACAGGGTGACGAGCAGTACTTC	CASSLGGQGDEQYF
many	TRBV13	NA	TRBJ2-7	TGTGCCAGCAGCTGGGGTGGATCCTACGAGCAGTACTTC	CASSWGGSYEQYF
NA	TRBV27	NA	TRBJ1-6	TGTGCCAGCAGTTTTTTTCGCCTCGAAACGGGGTCACCCCTCCACTTT	CASSFFRLETGSPLHF
many	TRBV4-1	TRBD1	TRBJ1-2	TGCGCCAGCAGCCAACAACAGGGGAAGAACTATGGCTACACCTTC	CASSQQQGKNYGYTF
many	TRBV18	NA	TRBJ1-2	TGTGCCAGCTCACTAAACAGGGTTTACACCTTC	CASSLNRVYTF
many	TRBV28	NA	TRBJ1-5	TGTGCCAGCAGTGGTGGCAGGGGTGCCCAGCCCCAGCATTTT	CASSGGRGAQPQHF
many	TRBV7-9	NA	TRBJ1-1	TGTGCCAGCAGCTTATCTGGGTTGAGCGCTGAAGCTTTCTTT	CASSLSGLSAEAFF
NA	TRBV4-2	NA	TRBJ1-2	TGTGCCAGCAGCCAAGCGCGCTATGGCTACACCTTC	CASSQARYGYTF
many	TRBV11-2	TRBD1	TRBJ1-2	TGTGCCAGCAGCAAAAATCCGGGACAGGGGGCGCGTAACTATGGCTACACCTTC	CASSKNPGQGARNYGYTF
many	TRBV4-1	TRBD1	TRBJ1-2	TGCGCCAGCAGCCAAGATACCGGGACAGGATTCTATGGCTACACCTTC	CASSQDTGTGFYGYTF
many	TRBV6-1	NA	TRBJ1-1	TGTGCCAGCAGTGGGAGGCCGACTGAAGCTTTCTTT	CASSGRPTEAFF
many	TRBV27	NA	TRBJ2-2	TGTGCCAGCAGTTGGTCCGGGGGCCCCTCCCACACCGGGGAGCTGTTTTTT	CASSWSGGPSHTGELFF
many	TRBV6-1	TRBD1	TRBJ1-6	TGTGCCAGCAGTAGGACAGGGAACTCCCGCAATAATTCACCCCTCCACTTT	CASSRTGNSRNNSPLHF
many	TRBV9	NA	TRBJ1-6	TGTGCCAGCAGCGTAGCGGCAGGGAGTTCACCCCTCCACTTT	CASSVAAGSSPLHF
NA	TRBV6-2/TRBV6-3	TRBD1	TRBJ1-2	TGTGCCAGCAGTTACCCGACAGGGATCGACTATGGCTACACCTTC	CASSYPTGIDYGYTF
few	TRBV2	NA	TRBJ2-7	TGTGCCAGCAGTGAATCACAGGTACCCTACGAGCAGTACTTC	CASSESQVPYEQYF
many	TRBV9	NA	TRBJ2-2	TGTGCCAGCAAGCAGAACACCGGGGAGCTGTTTTTT	CASKQNTGELFF
many	TRBV6-2/TRBV6-3	NA	TRBJ2-7	TGTGCCAGCAGTTACTCCTCCTCCAGCTCCTACGAGCAGTACTTC	CASSYSSSSSYEQYF
few	TRBV6-1	TRBD1	TRBJ2-5	TGTGCCAGCAGTGAAGGACAGGGGCCCCAAGAGACCCAGTACTTC	CASSEGQGPQETQYF
many	TRBV6-1	NA	TRBJ1-2	TGTGCCAGCAGCCAACAGGGAACCCTGAGTTATGGCTACACCTTC	CASSQQGTLSYGYTF
few	TRBV28	NA	TRBJ2-5	TGTGCCAGCGGGCCGGGGGACAGTTTTATAGAGACCCAGTACTTC	CASGPGDSFIETQYF
many	TRBV30	TRBD1	TRBJ2-7	TGTGCCGGGACAGGACTATACGAGCAGTACTTC	CAGTGLYEQYF